This T cell receptor beta chain came from a study of cytomegalovirus exposure and HLA in healthy donors. Only in-frame clones appear in the TCRdb table, and some are missing; sequencing was by immunoSEQ multiplex PCR. The table has around 94,000 clones, approximately 95% seen once. Trimming took off 0 bases at V and 2 bases at J, with 7 bases between the two ends. The CDR3 contains 13 residues. Germline-derived CDR1 and CDR2 are GTSNPN and SVGIG (reference sequence). The clonotype was recovered from a woman under 30 in good health and CMV-seronegative. V usage is TRBV30 and J usage is TRBJ2-5; D is uncertain. The source material was PBMCs. The CDR3 loop reads CAWSVQEQETQYF. The CDR3 DNA sequence: TGTGCCTGGAGTGTACAAGAACAAGAGACCCAGTACTTC.